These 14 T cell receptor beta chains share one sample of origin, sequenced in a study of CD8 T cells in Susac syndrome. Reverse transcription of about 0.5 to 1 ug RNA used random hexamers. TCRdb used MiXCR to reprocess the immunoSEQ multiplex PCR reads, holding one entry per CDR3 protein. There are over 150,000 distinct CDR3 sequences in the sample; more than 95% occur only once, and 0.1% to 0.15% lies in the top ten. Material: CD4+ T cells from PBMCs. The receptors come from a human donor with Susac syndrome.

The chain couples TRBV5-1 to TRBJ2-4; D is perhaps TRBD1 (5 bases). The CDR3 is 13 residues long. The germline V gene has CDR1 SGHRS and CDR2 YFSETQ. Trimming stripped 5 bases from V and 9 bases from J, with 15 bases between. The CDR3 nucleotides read TGCGCCAGCAGAGGGGATAGAAGTAGCATTCAGTACTTC. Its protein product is CASRGDRSSIQYF.

The CDR3 reads CATMAGSYNEQFF. Written as DNA, the CDR3 is TGTGCCACCATGGCGGGATCCTACAATGAGCAGTTCTTC. The chain is built from TRBV15 and TRBJ2-1; D is possibly TRBD2 (6 bases). V was shortened by 7 bases and J by 1 base, with 8 bases between the two germline ends. Germline V gene data show CDR1 as LNHNV and CDR2 as YYDKDF (reference sequence). CDR3 length equals 13 residues. Using reference TRBV15 and TRBJ2-1 for the parts outside the CDR3, the full variable domain is DAMVIQNPRYQVTQFGKPVTLSCSQTLNHNVMYWYQQKSSQAPKLLFHYYDKDFNNEADTPDNFQSRRPNTSFCFLDIRSPGLGDTAMYLCATMAGSYNEQFFGPGTRLTVL.

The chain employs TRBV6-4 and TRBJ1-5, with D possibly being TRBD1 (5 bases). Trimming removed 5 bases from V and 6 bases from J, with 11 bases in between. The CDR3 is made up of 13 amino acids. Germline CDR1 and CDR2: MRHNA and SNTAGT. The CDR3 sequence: CASSQGWGQPQHF. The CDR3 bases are TGTGCCAGCAGTCAGGGATGGGGTCAGCCCCAGCATTTT.

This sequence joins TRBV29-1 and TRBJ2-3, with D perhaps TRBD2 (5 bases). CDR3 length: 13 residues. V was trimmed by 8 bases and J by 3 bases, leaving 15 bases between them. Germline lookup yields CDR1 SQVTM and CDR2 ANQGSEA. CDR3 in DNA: TGCAGCCTAGCCGAGACCCTTACAGATACGCAGTATTTT. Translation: CSLAETLTDTQYF.

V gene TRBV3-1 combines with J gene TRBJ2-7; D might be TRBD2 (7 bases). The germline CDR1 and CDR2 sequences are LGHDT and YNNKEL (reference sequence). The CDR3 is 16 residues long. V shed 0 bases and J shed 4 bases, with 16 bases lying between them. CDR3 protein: CASSQDHSGTPYEQYF. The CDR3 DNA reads TGTGCCAGCAGCCAAGATCACAGCGGGACACCTTACGAGCAGTACTTC.

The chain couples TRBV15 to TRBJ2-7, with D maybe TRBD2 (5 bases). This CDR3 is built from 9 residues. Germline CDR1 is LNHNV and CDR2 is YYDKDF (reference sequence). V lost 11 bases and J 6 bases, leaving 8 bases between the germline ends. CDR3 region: CARGGEQYV. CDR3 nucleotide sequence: TGTGCCCGGGGTGGCGAGCAGTACGTC.

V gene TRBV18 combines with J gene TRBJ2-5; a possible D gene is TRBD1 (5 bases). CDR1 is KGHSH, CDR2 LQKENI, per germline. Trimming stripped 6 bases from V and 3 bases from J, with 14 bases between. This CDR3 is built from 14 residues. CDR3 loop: CASSQGQGKETQYF. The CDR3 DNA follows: TGTGCCAGCTCGCAAGGGCAGGGCAAAGAGACCCAGTACTTC.

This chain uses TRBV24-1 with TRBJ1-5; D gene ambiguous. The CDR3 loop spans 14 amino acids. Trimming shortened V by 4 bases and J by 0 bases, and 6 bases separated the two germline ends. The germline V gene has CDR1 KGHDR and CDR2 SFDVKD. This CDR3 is CATSDGSSNQPQHF. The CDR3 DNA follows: TGTGCCACCAGTGACGGGAGTAGCAATCAGCCCCAGCATTTT.

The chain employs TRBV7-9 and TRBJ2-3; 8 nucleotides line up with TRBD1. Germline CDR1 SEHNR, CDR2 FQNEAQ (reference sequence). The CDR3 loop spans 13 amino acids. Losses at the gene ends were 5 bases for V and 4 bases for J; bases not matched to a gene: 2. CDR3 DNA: TGTGCCAGCAGCGACAGGGGCGCAGATACGCAGTATTTT. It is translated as CASSDRGADTQYF.

CDR3 coding DNA: TGTGCCAGCAGCGGGGGACAGATCTTCTATGGCTACACCTTC. Residues: CASSGGQIFYGYTF. J is TRBJ1-2 and V is TRBV5-6, with 7 bases lining up with TRBD1. CDR3 size: 14 residues. Per the germline V gene, CDR1 is SGHDT and CDR2 is YYEEEE. V shed 4 bases, J shed 4 bases, and the junction held 7 bases outside the gene matches.

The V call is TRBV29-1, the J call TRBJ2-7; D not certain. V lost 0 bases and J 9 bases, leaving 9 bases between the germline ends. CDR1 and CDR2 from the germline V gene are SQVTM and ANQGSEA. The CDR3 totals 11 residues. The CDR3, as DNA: TGCAGCGTTGAAGAGGGCGCTGGGCAGTACTTC. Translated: CSVEEGAGQYF.

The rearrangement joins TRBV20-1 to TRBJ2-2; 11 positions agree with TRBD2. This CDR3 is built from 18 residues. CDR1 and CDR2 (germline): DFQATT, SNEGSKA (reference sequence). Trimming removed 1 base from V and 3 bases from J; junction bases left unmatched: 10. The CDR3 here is CSARGWVAGGLDTGELFF. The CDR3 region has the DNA TGCAGTGCTAGAGGATGGGTAGCGGGGGGGCTCGACACCGGGGAGCTGTTTTTT.

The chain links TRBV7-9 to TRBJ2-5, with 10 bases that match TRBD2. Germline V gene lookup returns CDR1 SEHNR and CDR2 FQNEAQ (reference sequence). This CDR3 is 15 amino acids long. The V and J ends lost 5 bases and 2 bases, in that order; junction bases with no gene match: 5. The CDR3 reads CASSAGLANQETQYF. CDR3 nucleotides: TGTGCCAGCAGCGCGGGACTAGCGAATCAAGAGACCCAGTACTTC.

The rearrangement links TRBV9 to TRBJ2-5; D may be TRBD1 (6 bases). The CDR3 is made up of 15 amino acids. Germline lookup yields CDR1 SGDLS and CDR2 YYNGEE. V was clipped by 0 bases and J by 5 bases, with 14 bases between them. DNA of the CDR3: TGTGCCAGCAGCGTAGTGGGGGCGGGTACGGAGACCCAGTACTTC. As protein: CASSVVGAGTETQYF. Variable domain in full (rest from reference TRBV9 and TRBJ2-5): DSGVTQTPKHLITATGQRVTLRCSPRSGDLSVYWYQQSLDQGLQFLIQYYNGEERAKGNILERFSAQQFPDLHSELNLSSLELGDSALYFCASSVVGAGTETQYFGPGTRLLVL.